One sample yielded the 11 T cell receptor beta chains listed below, sequenced in a study of cytomegalovirus exposure and HLA in healthy donors. PCR involved 60 Vbeta and 13 Jbeta primers. The data were produced by immunoSEQ multiplex PCR, yet TCRdb's version contains in-frame clones alone and is incomplete. Of 200,000 to 250,000 clones listed, around 77% are singletons. Input material: PBMCs. These receptor sequences come from a woman aged 30 to 39 in good health and CMV-seronegative.

A single count supports this clone. CDR3 sequence reads: CASSDLPYSGNTIYF. The DNA for the CDR3 is TGTGCCAGCAGTGACCTTCCGTACTCTGGAAACACCATATATTTT. This chain connects TRBV6-1 to TRBJ1-3; D ambiguous. Germline V CDR1 and CDR2: MNHNS, SASEGT. V lost 3 bases and J lost 0, with 9 bases in between. This CDR3 has 15 residues.

This clone was recorded once. The chain recombines TRBV18 with TRBJ2-3; D unclear. CDR3 size: 16 residues. Per germline, CDR1 KGHSH and CDR2 LQKENI. Between the trimmed V and J ends, which lost 5 bases and 1 base, there was a span of 16 bases. This chain's CDR3 is CASSYSPGGGTDTQYF. CDR3 coding DNA: TGTGCCAGCTCATACTCCCCGGGTGGCGGCACAGATACGCAGTATTTT.

The J gene is TRBJ2-2, the V gene TRBV27, with 7 bases lining up with TRBD2. Unmatched junction bases numbered 3, after V lost 0 bases and J lost 5 bases. The germline V gene encodes CDR1 MNHEY and CDR2 SMNVEV (reference sequence). This CDR3 region has 15 residues. The CDR3 loop is CASSLSLGRTGELFF. The CDR3 nucleotides read TGTGCCAGCAGTTTATCTCTCGGGAGGACCGGGGAGCTGTTTTTT.

The chain employs TRBV4-1 and TRBJ2-2; no definite D call. The CDR3 runs to 15 residues. Germline CDR1 MGHRA, CDR2 YSYEKL. V was cut by 4 bases and J by 5 bases, with 14 bases left in between. Here the CDR3 reads CASSPYSRVTGELFF. The CDR3, as DNA: TGCGCCAGCAGCCCTTATAGTCGGGTTACCGGGGAGCTGTTTTTT.

The rearrangement links TRBV13 to TRBJ2-5; a weak D match, TRBD2 (5 bases). Trimming stripped 3 bases from V and 5 bases from J, with 19 bases between. CDR3 size: 16 residues. Germline V gene sequence: CDR1 PRHDT, CDR2 FYEKMQ (reference sequence). The CDR3 loop is CASSFGEGRNGETQYF. DNA of the CDR3: TGTGCCAGCAGCTTCGGTGAGGGCCGGAATGGTGAGACCCAGTACTTC. Full variable domain (rest looked up from reference TRBV13 and TRBJ2-5): AAGVIQSPRHLIKEKRETATLKCYPIPRHDTVYWYQQGPGQDPQFLISFYEKMQSDKGSIPDRFSAQQFSDYHSELNMSSLELGDSALYFCASSFGEGRNGETQYFGPGTRLLVL.

CDR3 sequence: CASSLAPPNGAQYF. The CDR3 nucleotides are TGCGCCAGCAGCTTGGCCCCGCCCAATGGAGCCCAGTACTTC. The chain combines TRBV5-1 with TRBJ2-5; no clear D. Germline CDR1 and CDR2: SGHRS and YFSETQ. V was cut by 0 bases and J by 9 bases, with 15 bases left in between. The CDR3 has 14 amino acids.

The chain joins TRBV13 to TRBJ2-1; 7 bases line up with TRBD2. This CDR3 spans 16 amino acids. The J segment lost 3 bases and the V segment lost 2 bases, leaving 7 bases of the junction unmatched. Germline V gene lookup returns CDR1 PRHDT and CDR2 FYEKMQ (reference sequence). For the CDR3, the DNA is TGTGCCAGCAGCTTACTCCTTGGCGGGGGCTACAATGAGCAGTTCTTC. It specifies CASSLLLGGGYNEQFF.

The V and J genes are TRBV7-6 and TRBJ2-7, with a weak D call TRBD2 (5 bases). Trimming pared 0 bases from V and 3 bases from J, leaving 9 bases between. CDR3 size: 14 residues. Germline CDR1 is SGHVS and CDR2 is FNYEAQ. In DNA, the CDR3 is TGTGCCAGCAGCTTAGCGCCCGGGGTCTACGAGCAGTACTTC. As protein: CASSLAPGVYEQYF. Drawing the rest from reference TRBV7-6 and TRBJ2-7, the complete variable domain is GAGVSQSPRYKVTKRGQDVALRCDPISGHVSLYWYRQALGQGPEFLTYFNYEAQQDKSGLPNDRFSAERPEGSISTLTIQRTEQRDSAMYRCASSLAPGVYEQYFGPGTRLTVT.

CDR3 residues: CASSLWSGAGNTIYF. In DNA form, the CDR3 reads TGTGCCAGCAGTTTATGGTCAGGGGCTGGAAACACCATATATTTT. The chain has TRBV28 and TRBJ1-3; D is perhaps TRBD1 (6 bases). CDR1 and CDR2 from the germline V gene are MDHEN and SYDVKM. CDR3 length equals 15 residues. V lost 0 bases, J lost 2 bases, and 8 bases lay in between.

The J gene is TRBJ1-2, the V gene TRBV14; D perhaps matches TRBD1 (6 bases). This CDR3 is 14 amino acids long. In germline, CDR1 is SGHDN, CDR2 FVKESK. V gave up 4 bases and J gave up 5 bases, with 14 bases separating them. The CDR3 DNA follows: TGTGCCAGCAGCCTTTTACAGGGAGGGTATGGCTACACCTTC. As protein: CASSLLQGGYGYTF. The entire variable domain, with the rest obtained from reference TRBV14 and TRBJ1-2, is as follows: EAGVTQFPSHSVIEKGQTVTLRCDPISGHDNLYWYRRVMGKEIKFLLHFVKESKQDESGMPNNRFLAERTGGTYSTLKVQPAELEDSGVYFCASSLLQGGYGYTFGSGTRLTVV.

As for this clone: An end of the junction differs from the germline gene, which may be a read error. The CDR3 loop reads CASSLGGHEQCF. CDR3 bases: TGCGCCAGCAGCTTGGGGGGCCACGAGCAGTGCTTC. The chain uses TRBV5-1 and TRBJ2-7, with D maybe TRBD1 (5 bases). CDR1 is SGHRS, CDR2 YFSETQ, per germline. There are 12 residues in the CDR3. Using reference TRBV5-1 and TRBJ2-7 for the parts outside the CDR3, the full variable domain is KAGVTQTPRYLIKTRGQQVTLSCSPISGHRSVSWYQQTPGQGLQFLFEYFSETQRNKGNFPGRFSGRQFSNSRSEMNVSTLELGDSALYLCASSLGGHEQCFGPGTRLTVT.